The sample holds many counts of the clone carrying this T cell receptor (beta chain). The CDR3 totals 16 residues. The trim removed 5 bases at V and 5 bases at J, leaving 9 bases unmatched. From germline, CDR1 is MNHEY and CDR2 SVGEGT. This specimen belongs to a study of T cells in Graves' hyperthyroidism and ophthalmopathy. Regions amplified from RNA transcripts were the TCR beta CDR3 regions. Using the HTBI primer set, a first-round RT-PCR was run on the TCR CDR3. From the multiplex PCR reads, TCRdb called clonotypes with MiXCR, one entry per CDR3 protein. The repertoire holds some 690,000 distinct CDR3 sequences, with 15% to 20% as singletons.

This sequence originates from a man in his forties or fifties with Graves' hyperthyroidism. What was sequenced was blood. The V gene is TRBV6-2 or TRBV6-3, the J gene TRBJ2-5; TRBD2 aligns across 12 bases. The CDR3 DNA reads TGTGCCAGCAGTACTTTGACTAGCGGGAGTTGGGAGACCCAGTACTTC. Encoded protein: CASSTLTSGSWETQYF.